The entry below describes one TCR beta chain. Its antigen is currently not known. The read ends 3 residues before the CDR3 terminus; that terminus is restored from the germline J gene. Here V drops 2 bases and J drops 8 bases, and the junction holds 8 bases not matched to any gene. The CDR3 contains 14 residues, cysteine and phenylalanine counted. Sequencing covers 33 bases of the CDR3, shown here with the frame starting at base 1. The germline V gene encodes CDR1 GTSNPN and CDR2 SVGIG (reference sequence). The data are from a study of T cells in women clearing cervical HPV infection listed by TCRdb under 2018. With regard to the full study: Cases were roughly 23 women with histologically confirmed HPV16-related CIN3 or worse, including a couple of invasive cancers. Controls were 25 to 30 women whose single incident HPV16 infection cleared within 12 months without precancer or cancer developing. Case blood was taken at the visit when the lesion was first identified, whereas control blood was taken when infection was no longer detected. Among cases, blood sampling occurred a median of roughly 160 days after lesion detection, with an interquartile range of about 85 to 210 days. HLA typing was available for only a few women, so HLA type could not be excluded as a confounder. This exploratory proof-of-principle case-control study, nested within the Guanacaste HPV Natural History Study in Costa Rica, compared TCR repertoires among women with different cervical HPV16 outcomes. Cases and controls were matched on age within five years and on year of sample collection. A median age of approximately 30 years was observed in cases versus less than 40 in controls, and no significant differences in baseline characteristics were found. The parent cohort enrolled approximately 9,200 women aged 18 or older in Guanacaste, Costa Rica, during about 1993 to 1994 and followed them for 6 to 7 years. As quality controls, five blinded duplicates were added to each group, bringing the total to about 60 samples made up of around 50 participants and 10 or so replicates.

Every participant had a single incident cervical HPV16 infection, and women with prevalent HPV16 infections were excluded. Cervical HPV DNA was detected with MY09/MY11 PCR, and genotyping was done by dot-blot hybridization. Fifteen mL of heparinized blood were centrifuged, and the buffy coat was aliquoted, frozen at -30°C, then stored at -80°C. QIAGEN kits were used to extract genomic DNA from the buffy coat specimens. Points the paper makes about the study in general: By combining richness with V gene abundances, random forest classifiers separated cases from controls with an estimated AUC of around 0.8. T-cell numbers per sample were unknown, so richness differences could reflect varying T-cell content rather than repertoire biology. The cross-sectional design could not show whether the associations came before the infection or were a result of it, and neither effector/memory subsets nor HPV-specific T cells were isolated. CIN3+ cases had significantly higher TCR repertoire richness than controls across sequencing depths, but evenness did not differ between the groups. Lower TRBV6-7 relative abundance was observed in cases than in controls (around 0.1% versus 0.15%; Bonferroni P = 0.0008).

The immunoSEQ assay used multiplex PCR to amplify TCR beta CDR3 regions from an average of approximately 1,300 ng of genomic DNA per sample. To correct primer bias, the assay used a complete synthetic TCR repertoire to set an amplification baseline. The amplicons were sequenced using the Illumina platform. The source study handled its data this way. Sequence errors were corrected by clustering with frequency ratios and a modified nearest-neighbor algorithm, and the sequences were then analyzed in the immunoSEQ Analyzer using IMGT gene definitions. At each rarefaction depth, TCR richness and evenness were averaged across 20 rarefaction repeats, and samples with fewer sequences than that depth were excluded. Wilcoxon rank sum tests with FDR correction were used to compare relative abundances of V, D and J genes between the groups. An intraclass correlation of around 96% for TCR richness and an average of around 71% across some 69 gene segments were obtained from the blinded duplicates. TCRdb limited this immuneACCESS table to in-frame rearrangements with V and J called. A share of clones is missing; checked studies link under half to unresolved V genes, and the rest is unexplained. The V and J calls and clone size come from that table; D and trimming were worked out from the DNA. This specimen's table enumerates about 16,000 clones. Roughly 7.2% of the sample is taken by the ten largest.

The chain is made from TRBV30 and TRBJ1-4; 7 bases in between match TRBD1. Sequenced input: blood buffy coat. The source of this sequence is a woman between 18 and 70 years old with a cervical HPV16 infection that either progressed to CIN3+ or cleared (not recorded which). The sequenced CDR3 bases are TGTGCCTGGAGTCAGGGCAGGGGGTTAGAAAAA. It translates to CAWSQGRGLEK. The CDR3 as a whole reads CAWSQGRGLEKLFF.